This TCR beta chain was identified in a study of blood T cell repertoires in COVID-19. Study-level background: From the United States, Italy and Spain came samples of acute and convalescent COVID-19. Nucleic acid was either cDNA or gDNA, and it came from T cells, B-cell-depleted T cells, or PBMCs.

The CDR3 runs 16 residues. The germline gives CDR1 SEHNR, CDR2 FQNEAQ (reference sequence). V lost 5 bases, J lost 0 bases, and 3 bases stayed unmatched. Only a few counts were recorded for this clone. As processed by the authors: By means of reference gene primer amplification, nucleated cell counts were estimated. The assay was immunoSEQ multiplex PCR, and TCRdb's table has in-frame clones only and misses some. The D gene and trimming were derived from the DNA, and the V and J assignments and clone size from that table. This table holds about 82,000 clones, around 80% found once. The chain uses TRBV7-9 and TRBJ1-4; 10 nucleotides line up with TRBD1. This receptor was obtained from a woman aged 35 to 49 with active or convalescent COVID-19. The sequencing input was peripheral blood. CDR3 loop: CASSPGTGATNEKLFF. CDR3 coding DNA: TGTGCCAGCAGCCCCGGGACAGGGGCAACTAATGAAAAACTGTTTTTT.